This T cell receptor (beta chain) was captured by sequencing in a study of T cell repertoires in cytomegalovirus infection. TCRdb re-called the reads with MiXCR, one entry per CDR3 protein. Of some 400,000 distinct CDR3 sequences in the sample, 15% to 20% were seen once. The CDR3 has 13 residues. Trimming took off 6 bases at V and 4 bases at J, with 15 bases between the two ends. The germline CDR1 and CDR2 sequences are DFQATT and SNEGSKA (reference sequence). Sequenced input: PBMCs. The rearrangement joins TRBV20-1 to TRBJ1-1; D not certain. The receptor comes from a human donor in good health (CMV status not recorded). Some clones in this sample may be carry-over from other donors' samples. Written as DNA, the CDR3 is TGCAGTGCCCTCGTTAGTCTAGGCACTGAAGCTTTCTTT. Translation gives CSALVSLGTEAFF.